This T cell receptor beta chain is drawn from a study of CD8 T cells in ankylosing spondylitis. Study-wide findings and caveats: Disease-linked clones reportedly showed significant enrichment in matched ankylosing spondylitis synovial fluid. It appeared that ankylosing spondylitis blood was characterized by a TCR beta motif of about 8 highly homologous variants.

The CDR3 loop spans 16 amino acids. Germline lookup yields CDR1 LGHNA and CDR2 YSLEER. Trimming pared 1 base from V and 6 bases from J, leaving 17 bases between. Construction of TCR beta libraries was performed using quantitative 5'-RACE with molecular barcodes. TCRdb used MiXCR to reprocess the 5' RACE reads, holding one entry per CDR3 protein. The data show around 390,000 distinct CDR3 sequences, approximately 20% seen once. This clonotype showed up many times. Antigen unknown. The TCR sequence derives from a male donor with ankylosing spondylitis. The chain uses TRBV4-3 and TRBJ2-3; the D gene could be TRBD1 or TRBD2 (5 bases each). The sequenced sample consisted of blood, either unsorted or a sorted T cell fraction (not recorded which). CDR3 loop: CASSQGIRTGPDTQYF. DNA for the CDR3: TGCGCCAGCAGCCAAGGGATCAGGACGGGACCGGATACGCAGTATTTT.